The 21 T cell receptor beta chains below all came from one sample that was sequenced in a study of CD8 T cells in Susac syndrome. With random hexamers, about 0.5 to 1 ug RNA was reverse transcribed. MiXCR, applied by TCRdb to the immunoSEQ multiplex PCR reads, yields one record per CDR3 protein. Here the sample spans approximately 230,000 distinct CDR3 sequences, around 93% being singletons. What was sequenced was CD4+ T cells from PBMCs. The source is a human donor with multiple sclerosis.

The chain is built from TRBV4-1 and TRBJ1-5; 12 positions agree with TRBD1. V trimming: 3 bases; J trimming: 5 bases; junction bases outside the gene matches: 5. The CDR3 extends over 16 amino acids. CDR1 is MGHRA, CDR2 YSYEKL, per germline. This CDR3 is CASSHPGTGGYQPQHF. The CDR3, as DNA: TGCGCCAGCAGCCATCCCGGGACAGGGGGCTATCAGCCCCAGCATTTT.

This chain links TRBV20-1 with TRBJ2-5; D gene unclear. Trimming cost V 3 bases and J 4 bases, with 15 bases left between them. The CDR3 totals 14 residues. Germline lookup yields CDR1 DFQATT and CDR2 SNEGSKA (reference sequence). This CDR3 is CSARRSVLGETQYF. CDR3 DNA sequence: TGCAGTGCTAGGAGGTCCGTCTTGGGAGAGACCCAGTACTTC.

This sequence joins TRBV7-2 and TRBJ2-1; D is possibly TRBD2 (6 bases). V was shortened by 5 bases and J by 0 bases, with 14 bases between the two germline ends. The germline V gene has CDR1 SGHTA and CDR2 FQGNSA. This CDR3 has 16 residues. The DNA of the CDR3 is TGTGCCAGCAGCCCCCGTTCCGGGAGCTCCTACAATGAGCAGTTCTTC. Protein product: CASSPRSGSSYNEQFF.

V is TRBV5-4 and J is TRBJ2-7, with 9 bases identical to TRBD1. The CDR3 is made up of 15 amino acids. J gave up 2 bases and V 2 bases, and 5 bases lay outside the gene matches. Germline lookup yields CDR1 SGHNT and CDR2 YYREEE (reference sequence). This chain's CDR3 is CASSLPTGGPYEQYF. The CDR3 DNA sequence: TGTGCCAGCAGCTTACCGACAGGGGGGCCCTACGAGCAGTACTTC.

The CDR3 coding sequence is TGCGCCAGCAGCCAACTTATAGTACGGGGCCCCGAGCAGTACTTC. Translating it yields CASSQLIVRGPEQYF. The genes are TRBV4-1 and TRBJ2-7; D may correspond to TRBD1 or TRBD2 (5 bases each). V was trimmed by 2 bases and J by 6 bases, leaving 17 bases between them. Germline-derived CDR1 and CDR2 are MGHRA and YSYEKL. This CDR3 contains 15 residues.

The CDR3 region has the DNA TGTGCCACCAGTGCGTTGACAGGCTCTGGGGCCAACGTCCTGACTTTC. Encoded protein: CATSALTGSGANVLTF. The V and J genes are TRBV24-1 and TRBJ2-6, with a tentative D call TRBD1 (6 bases). The V end was cut by 5 bases, the J end by 0 bases, with 10 bases between. The CDR3 is 16 residues long. Looked up from germline, CDR1 is KGHDR and CDR2 is SFDVKD.

The CDR3 reads CASREELMSNQPQHF. Written as DNA, the CDR3 is TGCGCCAGCAGGGAGGAATTGATGAGCAATCAGCCCCAGCATTTT. The rearrangement links TRBV5-1 to TRBJ1-5; D remains ambiguous. The CDR3 sequence is 15 residues long. Between the trimmed V and J ends, which lost 5 bases and 1 base, there was a span of 13 bases. CDR1 SGHRS and CDR2 YFSETQ come from the germline V gene.

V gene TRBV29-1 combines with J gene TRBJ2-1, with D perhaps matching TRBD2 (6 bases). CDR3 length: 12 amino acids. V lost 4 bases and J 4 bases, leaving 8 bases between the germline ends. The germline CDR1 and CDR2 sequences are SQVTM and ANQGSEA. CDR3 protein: CSVGGRYNEQFF. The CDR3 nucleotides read TGCAGCGTTGGAGGGAGGTACAATGAGCAGTTCTTC.

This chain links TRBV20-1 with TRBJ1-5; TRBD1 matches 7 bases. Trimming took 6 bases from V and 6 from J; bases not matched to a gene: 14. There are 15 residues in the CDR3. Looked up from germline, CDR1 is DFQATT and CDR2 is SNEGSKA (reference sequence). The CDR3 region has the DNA TGCAGTGCGCCGACAGGGATCGGTGGGGTTCAGCCCCAGCATTTT. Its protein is CSAPTGIGGVQPQHF.

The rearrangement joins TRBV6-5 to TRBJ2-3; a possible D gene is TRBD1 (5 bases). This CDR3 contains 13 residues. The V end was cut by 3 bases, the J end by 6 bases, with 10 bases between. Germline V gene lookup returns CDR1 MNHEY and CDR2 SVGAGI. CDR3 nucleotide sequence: TGTGCCAGCAGTTATGGGGCCGGGGATACGCAGTATTTT. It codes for CASSYGAGDTQYF.

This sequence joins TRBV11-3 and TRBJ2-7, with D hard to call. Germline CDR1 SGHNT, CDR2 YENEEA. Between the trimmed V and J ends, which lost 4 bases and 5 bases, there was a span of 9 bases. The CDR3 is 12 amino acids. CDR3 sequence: CASSSARHEQYV. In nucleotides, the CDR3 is TGTGCCAGCAGCTCGGCACGGCACGAGCAGTACGTC.

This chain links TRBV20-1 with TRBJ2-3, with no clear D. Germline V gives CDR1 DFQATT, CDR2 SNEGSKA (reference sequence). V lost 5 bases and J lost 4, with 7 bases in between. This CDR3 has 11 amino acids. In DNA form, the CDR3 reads TGCAGTGCTCTCCGGGCAGATACGCAGTATTTT. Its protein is CSALRADTQYF.

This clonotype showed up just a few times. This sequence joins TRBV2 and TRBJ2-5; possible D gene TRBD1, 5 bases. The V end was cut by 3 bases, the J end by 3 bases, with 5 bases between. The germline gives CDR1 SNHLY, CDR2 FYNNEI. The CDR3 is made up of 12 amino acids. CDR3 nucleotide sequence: TGTGCCAGCAGTGACAGGGAAGAGACCCAGTACTTC. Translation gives CASSDREETQYF.

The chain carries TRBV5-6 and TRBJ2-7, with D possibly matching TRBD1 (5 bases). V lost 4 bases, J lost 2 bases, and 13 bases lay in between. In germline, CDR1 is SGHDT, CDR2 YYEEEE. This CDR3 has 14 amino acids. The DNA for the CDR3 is TGTGCCAGCAGCCCTATTGGCAGGGCCTACGAGCAGTACGTC. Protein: CASSPIGRAYEQYV.

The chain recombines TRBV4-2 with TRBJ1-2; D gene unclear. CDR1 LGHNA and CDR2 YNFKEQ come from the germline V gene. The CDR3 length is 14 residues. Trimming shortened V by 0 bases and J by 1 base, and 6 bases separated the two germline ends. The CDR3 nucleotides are TGTGCCAGCAGCCAAGATGGGCTTAACTATGGCTACACCTTC. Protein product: CASSQDGLNYGYTF.

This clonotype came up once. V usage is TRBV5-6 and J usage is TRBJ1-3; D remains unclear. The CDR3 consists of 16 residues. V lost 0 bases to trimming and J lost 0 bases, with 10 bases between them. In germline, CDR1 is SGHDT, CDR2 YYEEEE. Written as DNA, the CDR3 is TGTGCCAGCAGCTTGGCCGGACGGACCTCTGGAAACACCATATATTTT. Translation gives CASSLAGRTSGNTIYF.

The CDR3 DNA sequence: TGTGCCAGCAGCCCCCCCTTCAGGACAGGGTTGAAGGATGAGCAGTTCTTC. This encodes CASSPPFRTGLKDEQFF. The V and J genes are TRBV7-9 and TRBJ2-1; 8 bases line up with TRBD1. CDR3 length equals 17 residues. The V gene end was trimmed by 5 bases and the J gene end by 8 bases; junction bases not matched to a gene: 17. Looked up from germline, CDR1 is SEHNR and CDR2 is FQNEAQ (reference sequence).

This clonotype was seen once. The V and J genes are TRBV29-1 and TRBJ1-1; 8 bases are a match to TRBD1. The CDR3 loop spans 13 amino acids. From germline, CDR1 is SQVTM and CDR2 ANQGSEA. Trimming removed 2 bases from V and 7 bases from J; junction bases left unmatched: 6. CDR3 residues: CSVEQGAGGEAFF. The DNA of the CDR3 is TGCAGCGTTGAACAGGGGGCCGGAGGTGAAGCTTTCTTT.

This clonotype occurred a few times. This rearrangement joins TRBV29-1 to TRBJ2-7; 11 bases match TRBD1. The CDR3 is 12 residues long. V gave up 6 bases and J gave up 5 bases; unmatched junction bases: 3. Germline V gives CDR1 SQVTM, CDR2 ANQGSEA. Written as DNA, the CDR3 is TGCAGCGTCGCGGGACAGGGGGACGAGCAGTACTTC. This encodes CSVAGQGDEQYF.

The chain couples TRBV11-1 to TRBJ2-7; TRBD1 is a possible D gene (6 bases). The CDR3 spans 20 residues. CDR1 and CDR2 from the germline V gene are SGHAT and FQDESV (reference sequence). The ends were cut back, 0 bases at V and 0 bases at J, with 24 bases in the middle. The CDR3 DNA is TGTGCCAGCAGCTTAGCGGGGGCAGGACAATCACATTCCAGCTCCTACGAGCAGTACTTC. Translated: CASSLAGAGQSHSSSYEQYF.

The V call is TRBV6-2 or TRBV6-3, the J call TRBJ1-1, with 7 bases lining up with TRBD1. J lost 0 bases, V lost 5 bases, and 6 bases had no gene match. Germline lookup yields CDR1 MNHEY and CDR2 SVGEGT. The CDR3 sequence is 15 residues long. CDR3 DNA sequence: TGTGCCAGCAGTGCCGGGACAGCTATGAACACTGAAGCTTTCTTT. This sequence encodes CASSAGTAMNTEAFF.